Shown below are 12 T cell receptor beta chains from a single sample sequenced in a study of T cells in localized non-small cell lung cancer. Sequenced by immunoSEQ multiplex PCR; TCRdb stores in-frame clones only, minus some. The sample gives more than 70,000 clones, 70% to 90% of which show up once; approximately 3% is in the top ten. The material was peripheral blood, obtained before any cancer treatment. The receptor source for this set is a man aged 35-69 years with stage I lung adenocarcinoma.

The V call is TRBV5-4, the J call TRBJ1-2, with D uncertain. This CDR3 region has 14 residues. Trimming shortened V by 4 bases and J by 8 bases, and 18 bases separated the two germline ends. Per germline, CDR1 SGHNT and CDR2 YYREEE (reference sequence). CDR3 sequence: CASSLKNIWGGYTF. Here the CDR3 DNA reads TGTGCCAGCAGCCTCAAAAATATTTGGGGAGGCTACACCTTC.

The rearrangement uses TRBV6-1 and TRBJ2-5; D may be TRBD1 (5 bases). CDR1 is MNHNS, CDR2 SASEGT, per germline. The CDR3 sequence is 13 residues long. Between the trimmed V and J ends, which lost 7 bases and 4 bases, there was a span of 13 bases. CDR3 bases: TGTGCCAGCACTAGACAGTCCCCAGAGACCCAGTACTTC. Its translation is CASTRQSPETQYF.

V and J are TRBV19 and TRBJ1-2; the match to TRBD1 covers 7 bases. The CDR3 contains 14 residues. Germline CDR1 LNHDA, CDR2 SQIVND (reference sequence). Germline trimming cut 7 bases from V and 7 bases from J; bases unmatched to any gene: 12. As DNA, the CDR3 is TGTGCCAGTACTACAGGGGCGCGTTTAGGTGGCTACACCTTC. It specifies CASTTGARLGGYTF.

This chain joins TRBV4-2 and TRBJ2-3; TRBD2 matches 7 bases. Germline V gene data show CDR1 as LGHNA and CDR2 as YNFKEQ. J lost 0 bases, V lost 0 bases, and 6 bases had no gene match. The CDR3 is made up of 17 amino acids. The CDR3 spells CASSQDTGGRSTDTQYF. The CDR3 bases are TGTGCCAGCAGCCAAGATACGGGGGGTAGGAGCACAGATACGCAGTATTTT.

The genes are TRBV18 and TRBJ1-3; D remains ambiguous. Germline V gene data show CDR1 as KGHSH and CDR2 as LQKENI. The CDR3 totals 17 residues. The germline V and J ends were trimmed by 1 base and 0 bases, with 13 bases remaining between them. In nucleotides, the CDR3 is TGTGCCAGCTCACCACTCCCCCAGACGACCTCTGGAAACACCATATATTTT. Translating it yields CASSPLPQTTSGNTIYF.

This chain joins TRBV18 and TRBJ1-4; 8 positions agree with TRBD1. The germline V gene encodes CDR1 KGHSH and CDR2 LQKENI. The CDR3 runs 12 residues. The ends lost 6 bases at V and 10 bases at J; junction bases unmatched: 4. CDR3 in amino acids: CASSPDRGKLFF. CDR3 nucleotides: TGTGCCAGCTCGCCTGACAGGGGAAAACTGTTTTTT.

Here the CDR3 reads CASSRETGNTIYF. The CDR3 nucleotides read TGCGCCAGCAGCAGGGAAACTGGAAACACCATATATTTT. The rearrangement joins TRBV4-1 to TRBJ1-3; D is undetermined. From germline, CDR1 is MGHRA and CDR2 YSYEKL. CDR3 length: 13 residues. The V and J ends lost 5 bases and 2 bases respectively, with 7 bases between them.

V and J are TRBV11-2 and TRBJ1-2; D uncertain. With 5 bases removed from V and 5 bases from J, the gap between germline ends came to 12 bases. Germline V CDR1 and CDR2: SGHAT, FQNNGV. The CDR3 is 13 residues long. This CDR3 reads CASSRDTFYGYTF. The CDR3, as DNA: TGTGCCAGCAGCCGAGACACCTTTTATGGCTACACCTTC.

This clone came up a few times. This rearrangement joins TRBV29-1 to TRBJ1-2, with a weak D call TRBD1 (5 bases). Trimming left V 5 bases short and J 8 bases short, with 15 bases between. This CDR3 spans 12 amino acids. In germline, CDR1 is SQVTM, CDR2 ANQGSEA. Here the CDR3 reads CSVPRVTGGYTF. The DNA of the CDR3 is TGCAGCGTTCCCAGGGTGACGGGCGGCTACACCTTC.

V usage is TRBV6-5 and J usage is TRBJ2-2; D is uncertain. CDR3 size: 13 residues. The V gene lost 1 base and the J gene lost 8 bases, with 8 bases spanning the gap. The germline V gene has CDR1 MNHEY and CDR2 SVGAGI. The CDR3 is CASSYFIDGELFF. As DNA, the CDR3 is TGTGCCAGCAGTTACTTTATAGATGGGGAGCTGTTTTTT.

The chain links TRBV19 to TRBJ2-7, with D unclear. V was trimmed by 5 bases and J by 0 bases, leaving 14 bases between them. Per germline, CDR1 LNHDA and CDR2 SQIVND (reference sequence). This CDR3 region has 15 residues. The CDR3 loop is CASSPAGRFSYEQYF. In nucleotides, the CDR3 is TGTGCCAGTAGTCCGGCAGGCAGATTCTCCTACGAGCAGTACTTC.

This chain uses TRBV2 with TRBJ1-1, with D unclear. Per the germline V gene, CDR1 is SNHLY and CDR2 is FYNNEI. V gave up 3 bases and J gave up 1 base, with 12 bases separating them. The CDR3 runs to 15 residues. The chain's CDR3 is CASSEVRVQNTEAFF. DNA of the CDR3: TGTGCCAGCAGTGAGGTTAGGGTGCAGAACACTGAAGCTTTCTTT.